The T cell receptor (beta chain) under discussion was sequenced for a study of blood T cell repertoires in COVID-19 (dated by TCRdb to the early 2020s). At the level of the whole study: Collaborator samples came from the United States, Italy and Spain and covered acute and convalescent phases of COVID-19. Nearly every sample came with metadata listing a de-identified subject ID, COVID-19 status, age in years and sex. The material from the prospective study consisted of cDNA or gDNA derived from T cells, B-cell-depleted T cells, or PBMCs. Samples came from the ongoing ImmuneRACE study (first 160 participants) plus 1,254 subjects from 6 global collaborators. Subjects who had been exposed to COVID-19, were actively infected with it, or had recovered from it provided the deeply sampled blood TCRbeta repertoires that made up the dataset. Where available, HLA class I and class II types were taken from metadata supplied by the sample provider and were not determined by assay-based typing. A freely available public database, intended as a resource for researchers studying the immune response to SARS-CoV-2, is where the repertoires were released.

Remarks on this clone: What this receptor recognizes is not known. No base qualities exist here, and no much larger clone lies one base off it.

Findings and caveats that apply to the study as a whole: The quantity of clinical and demographic metadata differed by source and by participant and was supplied without curation.

Whole blood was collected in K2EDTA tubes by collaborating institutions according to the institutions' own protocols. For TCRbeta analysis, collaborator samples were shipped as frozen whole blood, as isolated PBMCs, or as DNA extracted from either sample type. TCRbeta CDR3 regions were amplified from genomic DNA by means of the immunoSEQ Assay, a bias-controlled multiplex PCR. For the original study's pipeline: The number of nucleated cells in each sample was estimated by amplification of reference gene primers within the assay. Sequence reads were collapsed and filtered to measure the absolute abundance of every unique TCRbeta CDR3 rearrangement. For each sample, productive Simpson clonality was calculated by taking the square root of Simpson's diversity index across productive rearrangements. The clones in this table, taken by TCRdb from immuneACCESS, are in-frame only. Not every clone is retained; where verified, under half of the shortfall comes from an unresolved V gene, and the cause of the rest is unknown. The V and J calls and the clone size are those of that table, but D and trimming were determined from the DNA. The sample data list around 71,000 clones, and about 80% of these were observed just once. The ten largest account for roughly 27% of the sample.

Looking up the germline V gene yields CDR1 MDHEN and CDR2 SYDVKM. The V and J ends are trimmed by 8 bases and 10 bases, leaving 17 bases between them. The CDR3 numbers 12 residues from cysteine through phenylalanine. Just the 36-base CDR3 DNA is kept, in frame starting at base 1. The chain is encoded by TRBV28 joined to TRBJ1-1; the D gene is perhaps TRBD1, on 6 matching bases. The specimen sequenced was peripheral blood. This TCR was sampled from a man aged 70 or older with acute or convalescent COVID-19. CDR3 region: CASGRLDSRAFF. The DNA reads as follows: TGTGCCAGCGGGCGCCTGGACAGTAGAGCTTTCTTT.